What follows are 27 T cell receptor beta chains derived from one specimen sequenced in a study of T cells in Graves' hyperthyroidism and ophthalmopathy. TCR beta CDR3 sequences were amplified from RNA transcripts. Using the HTBI primer set, a first-round RT-PCR was run on the TCR CDR3. TCRdb re-called the multiplex PCR reads through MiXCR, storing one row per CDR3 protein. The sample records roughly 650,000 distinct CDR3 sequences, approximately 15% being singletons. Sequenced sample: blood. These receptors were taken from a woman in her 40s with Graves' ophthalmopathy.

The table lists this clonotype with many counts. This rearrangement joins TRBV20-1 to TRBJ1-2, with D possibly TRBD1 on 5 matching bases. This CDR3 has 13 residues. CDR1 DFQATT and CDR2 SNEGSKA come from the germline V gene (reference sequence). Trimming removed 2 bases at V and 4 bases at J, with 11 bases between. CDR3 protein: CSARRDLGYGYTF. CDR3 nucleotides: TGCAGTGCTAGAAGGGACTTGGGCTATGGCTACACCTTC.

This clonotype was observed at least ten times. The chain has TRBV3-1 and TRBJ2-6; possible D gene TRBD1, 5 bases. The CDR3 has 16 amino acids. CDR1 and CDR2 (germline): LGHDT, YNNKEL (reference sequence). Trimming removed 4 bases at V and 6 bases at J, with 16 bases between. The CDR3 DNA follows: TGTGCCAGCAGCCCCCCACAGACAGCCCCGGCCAACGTCCTGACTTTC. The encoded protein is CASSPPQTAPANVLTF.

This clonotype has a handful of counts. The chain carries TRBV20-1 and TRBJ2-5; possibly TRBD2 for D (6 bases). The CDR3 is 14 residues long. The germline gives CDR1 DFQATT, CDR2 SNEGSKA (reference sequence). With 3 bases removed from V and 4 bases from J, the gap between germline ends came to 15 bases. The CDR3 coding sequence is TGCAGTGCTAGGACGGGAGAGATCGGAGAGACCCAGTACTTC. As protein: CSARTGEIGETQYF.

J is TRBJ2-5 and V is TRBV5-1; TRBD2 might be the D (5 bases). Deletions cut 0 bases from V and 10 bases from J, with 10 bases between. Germline values: CDR1 SGHRS, CDR2 YFSETQ. This CDR3 region has 12 residues. CDR3 sequence (DNA): TGCGCCAGCAGCTTGGCCGGGGATGGCCAGTACTTC. This codes for CASSLAGDGQYF.

This clonotype was seen repeatedly, ten times or more. This chain joins TRBV4-1 and TRBJ1-1, with TRBD1 as a possible D gene (5 bases). Germline-derived CDR1 and CDR2 are MGHRA and YSYEKL. This CDR3 has 11 residues. V lost 1 base to trimming and J lost 11 bases, with 8 bases between them. DNA of the CDR3: TGCGCCAGCAGCCAAGGATGGGGCGCTTTCTTT. Its protein product is CASSQGWGAFF.

This clonotype has just a few counts. The chain joins TRBV28 to TRBJ2-2; D is unresolved. In germline, CDR1 is MDHEN, CDR2 SYDVKM. The CDR3 length is 15 residues. The V gene lost 1 base and the J gene lost 2 bases, with 8 bases spanning the gap. The CDR3 DNA reads as TGTGCCAGCAGTTTATTCCGAGAAAACACCGGGGAGCTGTTTTTT. Translating it yields CASSLFRENTGELFF.

The chain has TRBV28 and TRBJ2-7, with TRBD1 matching 8 bases. CDR3 length equals 12 residues. The germline V gene has CDR1 MDHEN and CDR2 SYDVKM. Germline trimming cut 2 bases from V and 9 bases from J; bases unmatched to any gene: 3. CDR3 loop: CASSLTTGGQYF. The DNA of the CDR3 is TGTGCCAGCAGTTTAACTACAGGGGGGCAGTACTTC. Drawing the rest from reference TRBV28 and TRBJ2-7, the complete variable domain is DVKVTQSSRYLVKRTGEKVFLECVQDMDHENMFWYRQDPGLGLRLIYFSYDVKMKEKGDIPEGYSVSREKKERFSLILESASTNQTSMYLCASSLTTGGQYFGPGTRLTVT.

This clonotype showed up many times. This chain connects TRBV5-1 to TRBJ2-7; 7 bases agree with TRBD2. This CDR3 is built from 15 residues. Germline values: CDR1 SGHRS, CDR2 YFSETQ. Trimming cost V 5 bases and J 1 base; bases outside gene matches: 9. CDR3 sequence reads: CASRREAGESYEQYF. As DNA, the CDR3 is TGCGCCAGCAGAAGGGAGGCGGGAGAATCCTACGAGCAGTACTTC.

J is TRBJ1-6 and V is TRBV5-1, with D perhaps TRBD1 (6 bases). The V gene lost 3 bases and the J gene lost 5 bases, with 6 bases spanning the gap. Germline CDR1 and CDR2: SGHRS and YFSETQ. This CDR3 is built from 13 residues. CDR3 region: CASSSGDNSPLHF. The DNA for the CDR3 is TGCGCCAGCAGCTCAGGGGATAATTCACCCCTCCACTTT. The full variable domain, rest sourced from reference TRBV5-1 and TRBJ1-6, is KAGVTQTPRYLIKTRGQQVTLSCSPISGHRSVSWYQQTPGQGLQFLFEYFSETQRNKGNFPGRFSGRQFSNSRSEMNVSTLELGDSALYLCASSSGDNSPLHFGNGTRLTVT.

This clonotype was observed at least ten times. The chain is built from TRBV30 and TRBJ1-4, with no clear D. Germline-derived CDR1 and CDR2 are GTSNPN and SVGIG (reference sequence). This CDR3 is 13 amino acids long. V dropped 8 bases and J dropped 4 bases, with 14 bases sitting between them. The CDR3 here is CAGAGASNEKLFF. CDR3 nucleotide sequence: TGTGCCGGCGCGGGCGCCAGTAATGAAAAACTGTTTTTT.

To note about this clonotype: The junction shows a germline mismatch at one end, possibly a read error. The chain is built from TRBV6-1 and TRBJ1-4, with 9 bases matching TRBD1. In germline, CDR1 is MNHNS, CDR2 SASEGT. The CDR3 is 15 amino acids. The DNA of the CDR3 is TGTACCAGCAGTGAAGACCGACAGGGGGGTGAAAAACTGTTTTTT. It codes for CTSSEDRQGGEKLFF.

A few counts support this clonotype. V gene TRBV20-1 combines with J gene TRBJ2-5, with 8 bases matching TRBD2. Looked up from germline, CDR1 is DFQATT and CDR2 is SNEGSKA (reference sequence). The CDR3 has 15 amino acids. J lost 6 bases, V lost 6 bases, and 15 bases had no gene match. CDR3 coding DNA: TGCAGTGCCCGACCGTCCAGCGGGAGCGGGCAGACCCAGTACTTC. Translating gives CSARPSSGSGQTQYF.

This clonotype was picked up many times. The CDR3 nucleotides read TGTGCCAGCAGCTTAAAGGCGATAGCCAAAAACATTCAGTACTTC. Its translation is CASSLKAIAKNIQYF. The V and J genes are TRBV11-2 and TRBJ2-4; the D is unclear. V lost 2 bases and J 0 bases, leaving 8 bases between the germline ends. Germline V gene data show CDR1 as SGHAT and CDR2 as FQNNGV. This CDR3 comprises 15 residues.

This clonotype showed up just a few times. This sequence joins TRBV9 and TRBJ2-2; a weak D match, TRBD1 (6 bases). The V gene lost 1 base and the J gene lost 7 bases, with 8 bases spanning the gap. Germline CDR1 and CDR2: SGDLS and YYNGEE. CDR3 length: 13 residues. The CDR3 coding sequence is TGTGCCAGCAGCGTAACAGGGTACGGGGAGCTGTTTTTT. Encoded protein: CASSVTGYGELFF.

This clonotype was seen a few times. The rearrangement uses TRBV6-2 or TRBV6-3 and TRBJ2-3; D is ambiguous. This CDR3 is 15 amino acids long. With 2 bases removed from V and 0 bases from J, the gap between germline ends came to 9 bases. Germline loops: CDR1 MNHEY, CDR2 SVGEGT. The CDR3 bases are TGTGCCAGCAGTTACATAGTAACCAGCACAGATACGCAGTATTTT. This translates into CASSYIVTSTDTQYF.

This clonotype has at least ten counts. The CDR3 DNA reads as TGTGCCAGCAGCCGCCAGGACAGGGCTGAGGGCGGCTACACCTTC. It translates to CASSRQDRAEGGYTF. The V and J genes are TRBV3-1 and TRBJ1-2; 8 nucleotides align to TRBD1. Per germline, CDR1 LGHDT and CDR2 YNNKEL (reference sequence). This CDR3 has 15 amino acids. V was clipped by 4 bases and J by 8 bases; unmatched bases: 12.

This clonotype was detected only a few times. The chain links TRBV5-6 to TRBJ1-1; 10 bases fit TRBD1. The CDR3 extends over 17 amino acids. V shed 4 bases, J shed 0 bases, and the junction held 9 bases outside the gene matches. The germline gives CDR1 SGHDT, CDR2 YYEEEE. In DNA form, the CDR3 reads TGTGCCAGCAGCCCGCTCAAGGACAGGGGGATGAACACTGAAGCTTTCTTT. Translating it yields CASSPLKDRGMNTEAFF. The whole variable domain, filled in from reference TRBV5-6 and TRBJ1-1, reads DAGVTQSPTHLIKTRGQQVTLRCSPKSGHDTVSWYQQALGQGPQFIFQYYEEEERQRGNFPDRFSGHQFPNYSSELNVNALLLGDSALYLCASSPLKDRGMNTEAFFGQGTRLTVV.

In its sample, this clonotype was seen many times. The chain joins TRBV29-1 to TRBJ1-1, with 7 bases aligning to TRBD1. Germline V gives CDR1 SQVTM, CDR2 ANQGSEA. CDR3 size: 13 residues. J lost 1 base, V lost 7 bases, and 6 bases had no gene match. The CDR3 DNA sequence: TGCAGCGCCTCCCAGGGGGAGAACACTGAAGCTTTCTTT. It is translated as CSASQGENTEAFF.

This clonotype was picked up many times. The gene calls are TRBV11-2 and TRBJ2-7, with 12 bases fitting TRBD1. Per the germline V gene, CDR1 is SGHAT and CDR2 is FQNNGV. The CDR3 spans 16 residues. V shed 4 bases and J 3 bases; nucleotides not matched to a gene: 7. The CDR3 here is CASSSRDRGLRYEQYF. CDR3 DNA sequence: TGTGCCAGCAGCTCCCGGGACAGGGGGCTCCGCTACGAGCAGTACTTC.

This clonotype was seen at least ten times. V usage is TRBV30 and J usage is TRBJ2-1; 13 nucleotides line up with TRBD2. Germline V gene data show CDR1 as GTSNPN and CDR2 as SVGIG (reference sequence). The CDR3 extends over 14 amino acids. V gave up 7 bases and J gave up 4 bases; unmatched junction bases: 4. CDR3 amino acids: CAFQGLAGYNEQFF. In DNA, the CDR3 is TGTGCCTTTCAGGGACTAGCGGGATACAATGAGCAGTTCTTC.

This clonotype appeared a few times. The junction departs from germline at one end; a sequencing error may be responsible. The V and J genes are TRBV2 and TRBJ2-7; D is unclear. Germline V gives CDR1 SNHLY, CDR2 FYNNEI. The CDR3 has 12 amino acids. The CDR3, as DNA: TGTACCAGCAGCCTAAATTCCTACGAGCAGTACTTC. It encodes CTSSLNSYEQYF.

This rearrangement joins TRBV20-1 to TRBJ2-1; 10 bases map to TRBD2. CDR1 DFQATT and CDR2 SNEGSKA come from the germline V gene (reference sequence). This CDR3 has 17 amino acids. Losses at the gene ends were 7 bases for V and 4 bases for J; bases not matched to a gene: 16. The CDR3 is CSVLSLASGSPYNEQFF. For the CDR3, the DNA is TGCAGTGTTCTCTCGTTGGCTAGCGGGAGTCCTTACAATGAGCAGTTCTTC.

The chain links TRBV3-1 to TRBJ2-5; D gene ambiguous. Trimming took 1 base from V and 6 from J, leaving 6 bases between them. The CDR3 sequence is 12 residues long. CDR1 is LGHDT, CDR2 YNNKEL, per germline (reference sequence). The CDR3 coding sequence is TGTGCCAGCAGCCAAGTCGAGAAGACCCAGTACTTC. Protein: CASSQVEKTQYF.

The CDR3 coding sequence is TGCAGTGCTAGATCCGGGACTAGCAGCTCCTACGAGCAGTACTTC. Translating gives CSARSGTSSSYEQYF. This chain uses TRBV20-1 with TRBJ2-7; TRBD2 aligns across 9 bases. Germline-derived CDR1 and CDR2 are DFQATT and SNEGSKA (reference sequence). This CDR3 is built from 15 residues. V shed 2 bases and J 0 bases; nucleotides not matched to a gene: 5.

The rearrangement links TRBV5-1 to TRBJ2-5, with D perhaps being TRBD1 or TRBD2 (5 bases each). In germline, CDR1 is SGHRS, CDR2 YFSETQ. V was cut by 2 bases and J by 5 bases, with 10 bases left in between. CDR3 size: 13 residues. DNA for the CDR3: TGCGCCAGCAGCTTCGAAGGGACGGAGACCCAGTACTTC. Translation gives CASSFEGTETQYF.

The J gene is TRBJ2-3, the V gene TRBV20-1; D is uncertain. The CDR3 totals 11 residues. The germline gives CDR1 DFQATT, CDR2 SNEGSKA (reference sequence). Trimming left V 7 bases short and J 6 bases short, with 11 bases between. The chain's CDR3 is CSVLAGDTQYF. DNA of the CDR3: TGCAGTGTCCTTGCCGGGGATACGCAGTATTTT.

This clonotype occurred a few times. This chain joins TRBV5-4 and TRBJ2-1, with 11 bases lining up with TRBD2. Germline assignment: CDR1 SGHNT and CDR2 YYREEE (reference sequence). The CDR3 length is 15 residues. V was pared by 5 bases and J by 9 bases, with 10 bases of the junction left unmatched. CDR3 loop: CASSPLAGGPGEQFF. Written as DNA, the CDR3 is TGTGCCAGCAGTCCGTTAGCGGGGGGGCCCGGTGAGCAGTTCTTC.